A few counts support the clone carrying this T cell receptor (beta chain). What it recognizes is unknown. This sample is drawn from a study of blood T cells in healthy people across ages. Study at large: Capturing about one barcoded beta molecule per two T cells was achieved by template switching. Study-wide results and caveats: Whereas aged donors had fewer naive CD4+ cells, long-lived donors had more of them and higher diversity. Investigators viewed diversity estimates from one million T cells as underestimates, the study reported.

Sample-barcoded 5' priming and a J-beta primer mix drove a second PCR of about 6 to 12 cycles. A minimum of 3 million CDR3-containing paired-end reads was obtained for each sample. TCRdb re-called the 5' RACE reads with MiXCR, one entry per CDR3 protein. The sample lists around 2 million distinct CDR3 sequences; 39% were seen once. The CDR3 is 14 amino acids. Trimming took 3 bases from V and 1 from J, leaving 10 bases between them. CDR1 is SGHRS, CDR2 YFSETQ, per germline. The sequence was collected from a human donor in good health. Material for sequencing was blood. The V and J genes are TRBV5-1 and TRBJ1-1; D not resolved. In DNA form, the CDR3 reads TGCGCCAGCAGCTCCCTACAGAGGAACACTGAAGCTTTCTTT. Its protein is CASSSLQRNTEAFF.